This T cell receptor beta chain stems from a study of T cells in Graves' hyperthyroidism and ophthalmopathy. In the study overall: Any treatment followed the collection of peripheral blood at initial diagnosis.

Amplified TCR beta CDR3 regions derived from RNA transcripts. A first-round RT-PCR of the TCR CDR3 used the HTBI primer set. MiXCR, applied by TCRdb to the multiplex PCR reads, yields one record per CDR3 protein. In the table there are approximately 380,000 distinct CDR3 sequences, approximately 18% of which are singletons. In germline, CDR1 is SGHVS, CDR2 FQNEAQ. Trimming removed 7 bases at V and 2 bases at J, with 15 bases between. The CDR3 sequence is 15 residues long. This chain uses TRBV7-8 with TRBJ1-5; the D gene is possibly TRBD1 (5 bases). Sequenced material: blood. This receptor was identified in a man in his late teens or twenties with Graves' ophthalmopathy. CDR3 protein: CASTPGPTGNQPQHF. In nucleotides, the CDR3 is TGTGCCAGCACCCCAGGGCCCACAGGCAATCAGCCCCAGCATTTT.